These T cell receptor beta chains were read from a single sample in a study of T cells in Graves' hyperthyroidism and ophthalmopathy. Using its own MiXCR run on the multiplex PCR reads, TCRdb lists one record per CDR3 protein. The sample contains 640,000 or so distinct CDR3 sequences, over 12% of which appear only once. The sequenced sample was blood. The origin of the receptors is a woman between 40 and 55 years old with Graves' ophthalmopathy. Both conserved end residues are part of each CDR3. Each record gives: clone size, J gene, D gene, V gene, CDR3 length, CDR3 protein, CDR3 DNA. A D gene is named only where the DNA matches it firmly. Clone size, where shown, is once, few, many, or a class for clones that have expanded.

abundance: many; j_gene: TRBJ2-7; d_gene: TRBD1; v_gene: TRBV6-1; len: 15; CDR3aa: CASRDLRTGGYEQYF; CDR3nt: TGTGCCAGCAGGGACCTGAGGACAGGGGGATACGAGCAGTACTTC
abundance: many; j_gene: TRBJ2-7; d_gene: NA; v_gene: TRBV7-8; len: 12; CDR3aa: CASSVDAYEQYF; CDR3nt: TGTGCCAGCAGCGTCGACGCGTACGAGCAGTACTTC
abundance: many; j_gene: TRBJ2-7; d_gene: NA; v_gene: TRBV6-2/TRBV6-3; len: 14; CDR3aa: CASSSTDSYYEQYF; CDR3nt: TGTGCCAGCAGTTCAACCGACAGTTACTACGAGCAGTACTTC
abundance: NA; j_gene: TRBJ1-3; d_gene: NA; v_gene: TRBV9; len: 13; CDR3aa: CASTTDSGNTIYF; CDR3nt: TGTGCCAGCACGACAGACTCTGGAAACACCATATATTTT
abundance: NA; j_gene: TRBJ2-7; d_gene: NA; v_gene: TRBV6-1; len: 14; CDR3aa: CASSKGLQAYEQYF; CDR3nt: TGTGCCAGCAGTAAGGGACTTCAAGCCTACGAGCAGTACTTC
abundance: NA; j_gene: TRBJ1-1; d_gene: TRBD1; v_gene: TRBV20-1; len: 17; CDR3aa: CSARVIISGQGNAEAFF; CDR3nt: TGCAGTGCTAGAGTAATTATATCGGGACAGGGAAACGCTGAAGCTTTCTTT
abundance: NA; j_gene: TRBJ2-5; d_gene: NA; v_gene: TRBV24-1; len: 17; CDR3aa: CATSDLRDEALQETQYF; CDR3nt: TGTGCCACCAGTGATTTAAGGGACGAGGCTTTACAAGAGACCCAGTACTTC
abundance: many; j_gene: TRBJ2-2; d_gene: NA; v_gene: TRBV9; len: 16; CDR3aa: CASSVWDTRNTGELFF; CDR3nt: TGTGCCAGCAGCGTTTGGGACACAAGAAACACCGGGGAGCTGTTTTTT
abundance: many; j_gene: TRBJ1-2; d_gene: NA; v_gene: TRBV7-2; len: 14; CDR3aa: CASNKGTFGYGYTF; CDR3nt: TGTGCCAGCAACAAGGGGACATTTGGCTATGGCTACACCTTC
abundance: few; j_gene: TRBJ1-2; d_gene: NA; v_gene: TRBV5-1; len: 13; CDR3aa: CASSSDGTYGYTF; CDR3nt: TGCGCCAGCAGCTCGGACGGGACTTATGGCTACACCTTC
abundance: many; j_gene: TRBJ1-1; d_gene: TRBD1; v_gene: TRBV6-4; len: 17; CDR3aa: CASSDARDREMNTEAFF; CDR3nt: TGTGCCAGCAGTGACGCCCGGGACAGGGAAATGAACACTGAAGCTTTCTTT
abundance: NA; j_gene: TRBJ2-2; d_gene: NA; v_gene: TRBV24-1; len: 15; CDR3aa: CATSDFVQNTGELFF; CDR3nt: TGTGCCACCAGTGATTTTGTGCAGAACACCGGGGAGCTGTTTTTT